These 16 T cell receptor beta chains were sequenced from one sample in a study of shared clonotypes between healthy human individuals. Profiled with immunoSEQ multiplex PCR; TCRdb holds only in-frame clones, not every one. The sample lists hundreds of thousands of clones, roughly 83% occurring once. Sample: PBMCs. Receptors were obtained from a woman aged 40 to 49 in good health. Some clones in this sample may be carry-over from other donors' samples.

V usage is TRBV6-1 and J usage is TRBJ2-7; TRBD2 matches at 11 bases. Germline V gene sequence: CDR1 MNHNS, CDR2 SASEGT. Trimming at V came to 2 bases and at J to 2 bases, leaving 11 bases not matched to a gene. The CDR3 consists of 18 residues. In nucleotides, the CDR3 is TGTGCCAGCAGTGAAAGCCGAGCCGGACTAGCGGGCCCCTACGAGCAGTACTTC. Translation gives CASSESRAGLAGPYEQYF.

This clone occurred a few times. Different DNA sequences within this sample yield the same CDR3. The CDR3 nucleotides read TGTGCCAGCAGCTCGCGCACAGATACGCAGTATTTT. This sequence encodes CASSSRTDTQYF. This rearrangement joins TRBV7-2 to TRBJ2-3; unclear D gene. Trimming shortened V by 4 bases and J by 1 base, and 3 bases separated the two germline ends. The CDR3 covers 12 residues. The germline V gene encodes CDR1 SGHTA and CDR2 FQGNSA.

This rearrangement joins TRBV18 to TRBJ2-7; 9 nucleotides match TRBD2. V trimming: 4 bases; J trimming: 4 bases; junction bases outside the gene matches: 2. Germline V CDR1 and CDR2: KGHSH, LQKENI. The CDR3 length is 13 residues. In DNA form, the CDR3 reads TGTGCCAGCTCACTAAGCGGGAGGTACGAGCAGTACTTC. This encodes CASSLSGRYEQYF.

The CDR3 is CASSFRGGRAEAFF. The CDR3 DNA reads TGTGCCAGCAGTTTTCGAGGGGGAAGAGCTGAAGCTTTCTTT. The V and J genes are TRBV27 and TRBJ1-1; possible D gene TRBD1, 6 bases. The CDR3 is 14 residues long. The V and J ends lost 3 bases and 6 bases respectively, with 14 bases between them. Germline V lookup: CDR1 MNHEY, CDR2 SMNVEV (reference sequence).

This clone was observed a handful of times. The chain has TRBV6-5 and TRBJ2-3; tentative D call: TRBD2 (5 bases). CDR1 and CDR2 from the germline V gene are MNHEY and SVGAGI. V shed 6 bases and J shed 3 bases, with 10 bases lying between them. The CDR3 extends over 13 amino acids. The CDR3 DNA reads TGTGCCAGCAGGGCACTAGTTACAGATACGCAGTATTTT. This translates into CASRALVTDTQYF.

The genes are TRBV7-3 and TRBJ2-1, with unresolved D. Germline CDR1 SGHTA, CDR2 FQGTGA. CDR3 length: 13 residues. Trimming took 4 bases from V and 7 from J, leaving 11 bases between them. CDR3 bases: TGTGCCAGCAGCTCCGGACGGCGGAATGAGCAGTTCTTC. Encoded protein: CASSSGRRNEQFF. Drawing the rest from reference TRBV7-3 and TRBJ2-1, the complete variable domain is GAGVSQTPSNKVTEKGKYVELRCDPISGHTALYWYRQSLGQGPEFLIYFQGTGAADDSGLPNDRFFAVRPEGSVSTLKIQRTERGDSAVYLCASSSGRRNEQFFGPGTRLTVL.

The DNA for the CDR3 is TGTGCCAGCACCTTGAGGGGACAGGGGTCTTTCTATGGCTACACCTTC. Translation: CASTLRGQGSFYGYTF. The V call is TRBV28, the J call TRBJ1-2; 10 bases agree with TRBD1. With 7 bases clipped from V and 4 bases from J, the junction kept 12 bases outside the gene matches. This CDR3 region has 16 residues. Germline CDR1 is MDHEN and CDR2 is SYDVKM.

CDR3 region: CASSPGQANYGYTF. The DNA for the CDR3 is TGTGCCAGCAGCCCTGGACAAGCTAACTATGGCTACACCTTC. The V and J genes are TRBV7-3 and TRBJ1-2; perhaps TRBD1 as D (5 bases). V lost 5 bases to trimming and J lost 0 bases, with 10 bases between them. Germline V gives CDR1 SGHTA, CDR2 FQGTGA. This CDR3 spans 14 amino acids.

This clone has only one observation. The chain links TRBV30 to TRBJ1-2, with 7 positions matching TRBD1. Trimming took 5 bases from V and 4 from J; bases not matched to a gene: 4. The CDR3 spans 12 residues. The germline V gene has CDR1 GTSNPN and CDR2 SVGIG (reference sequence). CDR3 bases: TGTGCCTGGGACAGGGATAGCTATGGCTACACCTTC. It codes for CAWDRDSYGYTF.

V usage is TRBV6-5 and J usage is TRBJ2-2; D is undetermined. V lost 2 bases and J 2 bases, leaving 9 bases between the germline ends. Germline CDR1 and CDR2: MNHEY and SVGAGI. This CDR3 comprises 15 residues. CDR3 protein: CASSYTRSNTGELFF. CDR3 in DNA: TGTGCCAGCAGTTACACCCGGTCAAACACCGGGGAGCTGTTTTTT.

The CDR3 sequence is CSANRDSEQFF. The CDR3 DNA follows: TGCAGTGCTAACCGAGACTCCGAGCAGTTCTTC. This chain uses TRBV20-1 with TRBJ2-1; D gene unclear. Germline values: CDR1 DFQATT, CDR2 SNEGSKA (reference sequence). V was clipped by 4 bases and J by 10 bases, with 11 bases between them. CDR3 size: 11 residues.

The chain joins TRBV5-4 to TRBJ1-1; D is uncertain. Per germline, CDR1 SGHNT and CDR2 YYREEE (reference sequence). This CDR3 is 13 amino acids long. The V gene lost 1 base and the J gene lost 1 base, with 5 bases spanning the gap. This chain's CDR3 is CASSLNKNTEAFF. In DNA, the CDR3 is TGTGCCAGCAGCTTGAACAAGAACACTGAAGCTTTCTTT. Full variable domain (outside the CDR3, taken from reference TRBV5-4 and TRBJ1-1): ETGVTQSPTHLIKTRGQQVTLRCSSQSGHNTVSWYQQALGQGPQFIFQYYREEENGRGNFPPRFSGLQFPNYSSELNVNALELDDSALYLCASSLNKNTEAFFGQGTRLTVV.

The chain has TRBV6-1 and TRBJ2-7; D is tentatively TRBD1 or TRBD2 (5 bases each). V lost 4 bases and J lost 2, with 12 bases in between. This CDR3 has 14 amino acids. CDR1 and CDR2 (germline): MNHNS, SASEGT. CDR3 in amino acids: CASSGGSGTYEQYF. The DNA of the CDR3 is TGTGCCAGCAGTGGGGGGTCAGGGACCTACGAGCAGTACTTC.

A remark on this clone: In the same sample, other DNA sequences code for this CDR3. The chain uses TRBV7-2 and TRBJ2-7, with TRBD2 identical over 11 bases. The trim removed 1 base at V and 7 bases at J, leaving 6 bases unmatched. Germline V gives CDR1 SGHTA, CDR2 FQGNSA. CDR3 length: 15 amino acids. CDR3 amino acids: CASSLVLAGAREQYF. Written as DNA, the CDR3 is TGTGCCAGCAGCTTAGTACTAGCGGGAGCACGGGAGCAGTACTTC.

The genes are TRBV30 and TRBJ2-3, with 11 bases identical to TRBD2. J gave up 4 bases and V 0 bases, and 9 bases lay outside the gene matches. Germline V gene sequence: CDR1 GTSNPN, CDR2 SVGIG (reference sequence). The CDR3 has 17 amino acids. CDR3 sequence: CAWSVGGLAGGADTQYF. CDR3 bases: TGTGCCTGGAGTGTAGGAGGGCTAGCGGGAGGCGCAGATACGCAGTATTTT.

The rearrangement links TRBV19 to TRBJ1-1, with TRBD1 matching over 7 bases. The CDR3 runs to 13 residues. The ends lost 8 bases at V and 6 bases at J; junction bases unmatched: 9. Germline V lookup: CDR1 LNHDA, CDR2 SQIVND (reference sequence). CDR3 sequence (DNA): TGTGCCAGTCGGGCAGGGGGGGTCTCTGAAGCTTTCTTT. It translates to CASRAGGVSEAFF.